This TCR beta chain was documented in a study of blood T cell repertoires in COVID-19. Looking at the study overall: Sites across the United States, Italy and Spain contributed samples from acute and convalescent COVID-19.

Assay: immunoSEQ multiplex PCR; the TCRdb copy retains only in-frame clones and omits some. The repertoire includes around 130,000 clones, 75% to 80% of them detected once, and over 6.5% sits in the top ten. The V end was cut by 6 bases, the J end by 4 bases, with 13 bases between. Per germline, CDR1 MNHNY and CDR2 SVGAGI (reference sequence). The CDR3 runs to 14 residues. The sequence was collected from a human donor in a cohort sampled during active COVID-19. The sequenced material came from peripheral blood. This rearrangement joins TRBV6-6 to TRBJ1-3, with D uncertain. CDR3 nucleotide sequence: TGTGCCAGCAGCTTGGGAGTATTGGGAAACACCATATATTTT. This translates into CASSLGVLGNTIYF.